This record covers a single TCR beta chain. Its binding antigen is unknown. Within one base of it there is no much larger clone, and no base qualities were kept. Library construction relied on RACE. Sequencing used a NextSeq 500. Library preparation attached unique molecular identifiers to individual cDNA molecules for quantitative, reproducible TCR counting. From each blood RNA sample, both TCR alpha and TCR beta chains were sequenced. Per the original workflow: Samples had a median of around 92,000 TCRs, with a range from 23,224 to 690,600. V, J and CDR3 annotation of the TCR reads was performed with the Decombinator software suite. For PS versus PT1 abundance plots, all samples were subsampled to the same number of TCRs (28,000). Expanded TCRs were defined as absent before sensitization and observed at least eight times at the 2-week time point. TCRdb handled the public reads itself, with Q25 trimming in fastp and clone calling in MiXCR, and kept productive beta chains. Rows are unified per CDR3 protein, each entry keeping the most common DNA and genes. What appears here as the V and J calls and clone size reflects TCRdb's work, not the paper's. Present in this sample are more than 250,000 distinct CDR3 sequences, around 7.3% of which were seen just once. The leading ten clones occupy more than 0.95% of the sample.

These data come from a study of human T cells and chemical hapten exposure (dated by TCRdb to about 2021). Background on the whole study: For sensitization, 2% DPC in acetone was applied to a 2 cm by 2 cm area of upper inner arm skin. Throughout the study period of 20 to 30 weeks, patients also received therapeutic DPC doses to the scalp every week. Patch testing was done on the upper back using Finn chambers containing 0.01% DPC, and results were scored after 6 days according to International Contact Dermatitis Research Group standards. The patient cohort, mostly female, included alopecia areata with under or over 50% scalp involvement, alopecia totalis and alopecia universalis. Libraries were pooled for sequencing, and per-sample TCR yields varied mainly because of small differences in library volumes within the pool. Peripheral blood TCR repertoire changes were tracked in vivo in alopecia patients during primary and secondary sensitization to the hapten diphenylcyclopropenone (DPC). Blood samples were taken from patients before sensitization (week 0) and at 2, 6 and about 24 weeks after DPC sensitization. Blood for TCR sequencing was provided by twenty-nine alopecia patients at one to four time points (pre-sensitization, 2, 6 and 24 weeks).

General findings and caveats noted by the study authors: All patients had alopecia, a presumed autoimmune disease, so their immune response might differ from that of healthy individuals. After repeated subsampling, changes were observed in the strength of the expansion versus patch-test correlation and in the threshold at which the correlation became significant. No change with DPC sensitization was found in the number of TCRs above 1 in 1000 frequency, and no evidence of global repertoire structure alterations was found. Significantly more large CDR3 similarity clusters were formed by expanded TCRs than by pre-sensitization or healthy control sets, consistent with antigen-driven responses. Patch test score was positively correlated with the number of PT1 expanded TCRs, with significance at thresholds 8, 16 and 32 but not at 4.

At the junction V is shortened by 5 bases and J by 4 bases; bases outside the gene matches: 10. Looking up the germline V gene yields CDR1 MDHEN and CDR2 SYDVKM. There are 15 amino acids in the CDR3, from cysteine to phenylalanine inclusive. Left in the record is the CDR3 DNA by itself, 45 bases read in frame from the first base. The meaning of the sample's time point label: pre-sensitization, week 0. This specimen's treatment or condition label, per the study, means: therapeutic diphenylcyclopropenone sensitization with weekly scalp DPC. At every patch-test visit, the blood draw took place before the patch test was put on. To be eligible, patients had to be aged 18 to 70, diagnosed with alopecia and judged suitable for DPC therapy, while pregnant patients were excluded. Total RNA was extracted from unfractionated whole blood that had been collected in Tempus Blood RNA tubes.

Source: whole blood, taken in connection with sensitization to the hapten diphenylcyclopropenone (DPC). The TCR originated in a man aged 18 to 30 with alopecia areata. Some clones in this sample may be carry-over from other donors' samples. The rearrangement joined TRBV28 to TRBJ2-5, with 7 bases matching TRBD1. The CDR3 sequence is CASSPWTGRRETQYF. The DNA reads as follows: TGTGCCAGCAGTCCCTGGACAGGCAGGCGAGAGACCCAGTACTTC.